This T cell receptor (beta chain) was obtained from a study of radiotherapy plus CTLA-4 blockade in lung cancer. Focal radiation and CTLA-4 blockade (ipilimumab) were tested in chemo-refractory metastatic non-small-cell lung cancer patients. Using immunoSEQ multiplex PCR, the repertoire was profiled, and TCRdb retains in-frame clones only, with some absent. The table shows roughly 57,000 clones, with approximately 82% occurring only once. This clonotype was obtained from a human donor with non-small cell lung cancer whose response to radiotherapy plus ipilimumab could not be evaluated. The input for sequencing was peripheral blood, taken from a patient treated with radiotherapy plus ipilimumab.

CDR3 region: CASSLTGGKANEKLFF. The CDR3 DNA follows: TGTGCCAGCAGCCTCACAGGGGGAAAGGCTAATGAAAAACTGTTTTTT. The rearrangement uses TRBV7-9 and TRBJ1-4, with 8 nucleotides matching TRBD1. Germline CDR1 is SEHNR and CDR2 is FQNEAQ (reference sequence). This CDR3 spans 16 amino acids. V was pared by 5 bases and J by 3 bases, with 8 bases of the junction left unmatched.